A single T cell receptor (beta chain) is shown here with its context. Its antigen is still unknown. The naive CD8 population came from CD45RO-negative cells selected for CCR7, without terminally differentiated effector memory CD45RA+ cells. The entry originates in a study of shared clonotypes between healthy human individuals. CDR3 length: 17 amino acids. Germline loops: CDR1 LGHNA, CDR2 YSLEER. The V gene lost 2 bases and the J gene lost 6 bases, with 21 bases spanning the gap. Data came from immunoSEQ multiplex PCR; TCRdb stores just in-frame clones and leaves some out. The repertoire has around 1,900,000 clones, 80% to 95% of them found once; the top ten carry approximately 1.7%. Study-level results: As a rule, naive subsets had a larger estimated richness than memory subsets.

The chain recombines TRBV4-3 with TRBJ2-3; maybe TRBD2 (7 bases). Sequenced: naive CD8+ T cells from PBMCs. This receptor was obtained from a man younger than 30 in good health. Some clones in this sample may be carry-over from other donors' samples. Here the CDR3 reads CASSQKGPMAGADTQYF. The CDR3 coding sequence is TGCGCCAGCAGCCAAAAGGGACCTATGGCGGGGGCGGATACGCAGTATTTT.